This entry lists 24 T cell receptor beta chains sequenced from one sample in a study of T cell changes during pregnancy in multiple sclerosis. Assay used: immunoSEQ multiplex PCR; TCRdb lists only in-frame clones, some missing. The sample shows around 40,000 clones, about 92% of them seen only once. The source was CD4+ T cells from peripheral blood mononuclear cells, collected in the third trimester of pregnancy. The receptors originated from a female donor with multiple sclerosis, enrolled in a pregnancy study.

The gene calls are TRBV10-2 and TRBJ2-7; 12 nucleotides align to TRBD2. The CDR3 consists of 14 residues. Germline CDR1 and CDR2: WSHSY and SAAADI. V shed 4 bases, J shed 3 bases, and the junction held 1 base outside the gene matches. This CDR3 reads CASSVTSGSYEQYF. The CDR3 bases are TGCGCCAGCAGTGTGACTAGCGGGAGCTACGAGCAGTACTTC.

The gene calls are TRBV4-2 and TRBJ2-1; 16 bases match TRBD2. The CDR3 runs to 18 residues. The germline V gene has CDR1 LGHNA and CDR2 YNFKEQ. Trimming at V came to 4 bases and at J to 7 bases, leaving 10 bases not matched to a gene. The CDR3 DNA reads TGTGCCAGCAGCCTCTACGAGGGGACTAGCGGGGGGGTAAATGAGCAGTTCTTC. Its protein product is CASSLYEGTSGGVNEQFF.

This clone showed up just once. The CDR3 nucleotides read TGTGCCAGCAGCTTAGGGAGGGCAGGTAGACTAGCGGGCGAGCAGTACTTC. This gives the protein CASSLGRAGRLAGEQYF. This chain connects TRBV7-2 to TRBJ2-7; TRBD2 matches at 10 bases. The germline V gene encodes CDR1 SGHTA and CDR2 FQGNSA. Trimming removed 1 base from V and 6 bases from J; junction bases left unmatched: 12. This CDR3 contains 17 residues.

The chain combines TRBV7-6 with TRBJ2-7; tentative D call: TRBD1 (5 bases). The germline CDR1 and CDR2 sequences are SGHVS and FNYEAQ. CDR3 length: 14 amino acids. V was pared by 1 base and J by 2 bases, with 9 bases between. DNA of the CDR3: TGTGCCAGCAGCTTAGACAGGCCCACCTACGAGCAGTACTTC. The encoded protein is CASSLDRPTYEQYF.

The V call is TRBV5-1, the J call TRBJ1-1; 7 positions agree with TRBD1. In germline, CDR1 is SGHRS, CDR2 YFSETQ. V lost 0 bases and J lost 5; bases outside the gene matches: 4. The CDR3 runs 14 residues. The DNA of the CDR3 is TGCGCCAGCAGCTTGGACAGGGGAAAGACTGAAGCTTTCTTT. This codes for CASSLDRGKTEAFF. Supplemented by reference TRBV5-1 and TRBJ1-1, the full variable domain reads KAGVTQTPRYLIKTRGQQVTLSCSPISGHRSVSWYQQTPGQGLQFLFEYFSETQRNKGNFPGRFSGRQFSNSRSEMNVSTLELGDSALYLCASSLDRGKTEAFFGQGTRLTVV.

The rearrangement links TRBV19 to TRBJ2-5; 7 bases match TRBD1. V lost 6 bases to trimming and J lost 5 bases; unmatched junction nucleotides: 3. Germline V gene sequence: CDR1 LNHDA, CDR2 SQIVND (reference sequence). The CDR3 sequence is 12 residues long. The CDR3 nucleotides are TGTGCCAGTAGGACAGGGCGGGAGACCCAGTACTTC. Translated, it gives CASRTGRETQYF.

This chain uses TRBV5-1 with TRBJ2-7; 8 nucleotides line up with TRBD2. V lost 4 bases to trimming and J lost 5 bases; unmatched junction nucleotides: 11. This CDR3 has 15 residues. Per the germline V gene, CDR1 is SGHRS and CDR2 is YFSETQ. CDR3 amino acids: CASSASGRVHDEQYF. In DNA form, the CDR3 reads TGCGCCAGCAGCGCAAGCGGGAGAGTCCACGACGAGCAGTACTTC.

V is TRBV27 and J is TRBJ2-7; D might be TRBD2 (5 bases). The germline V gene has CDR1 MNHEY and CDR2 SMNVEV (reference sequence). Trimming shortened V by 1 base and J by 7 bases, and 8 bases separated the two germline ends. The CDR3 totals 12 residues. The CDR3 region has the DNA TGTGCCAGCAGTTTATTACGGGGAGAGCAGTACTTC. It is translated as CASSLLRGEQYF.

The chain has TRBV14 and TRBJ2-1, with D maybe TRBD1 (5 bases). The germline gives CDR1 SGHDN, CDR2 FVKESK. The V end was cut by 4 bases, the J end by 4 bases, with 11 bases between. The CDR3 consists of 14 residues. In DNA form, the CDR3 reads TGTGCCAGCAGCCGTGACGGACATTACAATGAGCAGTTCTTC. It codes for CASSRDGHYNEQFF.

The V call is TRBV5-1, the J call TRBJ1-4; a weak D match, TRBD1 (6 bases). Germline CDR1 and CDR2: SGHRS and YFSETQ. With 1 base removed from V and 5 bases from J, the gap between germline ends came to 9 bases. The CDR3 runs to 14 residues. CDR3 sequence reads: CASSLTGLNEKLFF. The CDR3 DNA follows: TGCGCCAGCAGCTTGACAGGGCTAAATGAAAAACTGTTTTTT. The complete variable domain, with remaining parts taken from reference TRBV5-1 and TRBJ1-4, reads KAGVTQTPRYLIKTRGQQVTLSCSPISGHRSVSWYQQTPGQGLQFLFEYFSETQRNKGNFPGRFSGRQFSNSRSEMNVSTLELGDSALYLCASSLTGLNEKLFFGSGTQLSVL.

This chain links TRBV7-8 with TRBJ1-5; maybe TRBD1 (5 bases). Germline loops: CDR1 SGHVS, CDR2 FQNEAQ. V was clipped by 5 bases and J by 9 bases, with 14 bases between them. The CDR3 loop spans 13 amino acids. CDR3 protein: CASSLRQSGPQHF. For the CDR3, the DNA is TGTGCCAGCAGCCTCCGACAGTCTGGGCCCCAGCATTTT.

The chain uses TRBV19 and TRBJ1-1, with 9 bases fitting TRBD1. J was trimmed by 2 bases and V by 8 bases; bases with no gene match: 9. Germline values: CDR1 LNHDA, CDR2 SQIVND (reference sequence). The CDR3 spans 15 residues. The CDR3 DNA is TGTGCCAGTCTACCCGGGACAGGGATAAACACTGAAGCTTTCTTT. It encodes CASLPGTGINTEAFF.

This sequence joins TRBV27 and TRBJ1-1, with unresolved D. Germline V gives CDR1 MNHEY, CDR2 SMNVEV (reference sequence). The CDR3 extends over 15 amino acids. The ends were cut back, 3 bases at V and 0 bases at J, with 11 bases in the middle. CDR3 in DNA: TGTGCCAGCAGTTTCTCTGAGGATTTGAACACTGAAGCTTTCTTT. This encodes CASSFSEDLNTEAFF.

This clone came up once. CDR3 loop: CASSGPGNEQFF. The CDR3 DNA sequence: TGTGCCAGCAGTGGACCAGGGAATGAGCAGTTCTTC. J is TRBJ2-1 and V is TRBV6-1; D possibly corresponds to TRBD1 (5 bases). Germline loops: CDR1 MNHNS, CDR2 SASEGT. The CDR3 runs 12 residues. V gave up 4 bases and J gave up 7 bases, with 8 bases separating them.

The chain has TRBV5-1 and TRBJ2-3, with TRBD1 identical over 9 bases. V was pared by 4 bases and J by 6 bases, with 9 bases of the junction left unmatched. The CDR3 spans 15 residues. CDR1 and CDR2 from the germline V gene are SGHRS and YFSETQ. The chain's CDR3 is CASSTLRDRADTQYF. The CDR3 region has the DNA TGCGCCAGCAGCACCCTTCGGGACAGGGCCGATACGCAGTATTTT.

The chain uses TRBV19 and TRBJ1-2; D not resolved. CDR1 LNHDA and CDR2 SQIVND come from the germline V gene (reference sequence). Trimming removed 1 base at V and 4 bases at J, with 10 bases between. The CDR3 totals 14 residues. The CDR3 reads CASSIVGGGYGYTF. DNA for the CDR3: TGTGCCAGTAGTATAGTTGGAGGAGGCTATGGCTACACCTTC.

This sequence joins TRBV2 and TRBJ1-5, with 7 nucleotides matching TRBD1. This CDR3 is built from 15 residues. V shed 7 bases, J shed 5 bases, and the junction held 11 bases outside the gene matches. CDR1 SNHLY and CDR2 FYNNEI come from the germline V gene. As DNA, the CDR3 is TGTGCCAGCAAGGCGGGCAGGGGGAATGATCAGCCCCAGCATTTT. Amino acids: CASKAGRGNDQPQHF.

The CDR3 region is CASSRGQETQYF. In DNA form, the CDR3 reads TGTGCCAGCAGCAGAGGCCAAGAGACCCAGTACTTC. This chain links TRBV2 with TRBJ2-5; no reliable D call. Trimming removed 6 bases from V and 1 base from J, with 6 bases in between. The CDR3 is 12 amino acids. Germline lookup yields CDR1 SNHLY and CDR2 FYNNEI.

The rearrangement links TRBV9 to TRBJ2-7, with TRBD1 matching over 8 bases. This CDR3 has 16 residues. J was trimmed by 2 bases and V by 0 bases; bases with no gene match: 7. Germline V lookup: CDR1 SGDLS, CDR2 YYNGEE. Here the CDR3 reads CASSVGAGTGPYEQYF. CDR3 sequence (DNA): TGTGCCAGCAGCGTAGGAGCCGGGACAGGACCCTACGAGCAGTACTTC.

This clone was counted only a few times. This chain uses TRBV27 with TRBJ2-2; D may be TRBD2 (6 bases). CDR3 size: 14 residues. Trimming stripped 6 bases from V and 6 bases from J, with 14 bases between. The germline gives CDR1 MNHEY, CDR2 SMNVEV (reference sequence). The CDR3 DNA reads as TGTGCCAGCAGCACGACTAGGCTGGCCGGGGAGCTGTTTTTT. Its protein product is CASSTTRLAGELFF.

CDR3 protein: CASSQNRNTEAFF. CDR3 sequence (DNA): TGTGCCAGCAGCCAAAACAGGAACACTGAAGCTTTCTTT. This chain uses TRBV7-2 with TRBJ1-1; D gene uncertain. V lost 5 bases to trimming and J lost 1 base, with 8 bases between them. Germline V gene sequence: CDR1 SGHTA, CDR2 FQGNSA. The CDR3 totals 13 residues.

V usage is TRBV29-1 and J usage is TRBJ2-6; D is ambiguous. Trimming pared 4 bases from V and 0 bases from J, leaving 16 bases between. Germline V lookup: CDR1 SQVTM, CDR2 ANQGSEA. The CDR3 contains 17 residues. CDR3 bases: TGCAGCGTTGCTCCTGGGCAGACCGTCTCTGGGGCCAACGTCCTGACTTTC. Protein product: CSVAPGQTVSGANVLTF.

The rearrangement joins TRBV18 to TRBJ1-2; TRBD1 might be the D (6 bases). Trimming removed 3 bases from V and 5 bases from J, with 22 bases in between. Germline CDR1 is KGHSH and CDR2 is LQKENI. The CDR3 has 17 amino acids. CDR3 amino acids: CASSPMVPGDITYGYTF. In DNA, the CDR3 is TGTGCCAGCTCACCGATGGTTCCAGGGGATATTACGTATGGCTACACCTTC.

V gene TRBV2 combines with J gene TRBJ1-2; D unclear. The length of the CDR3 is 13 residues. V was trimmed by 3 bases and J by 2 bases, leaving 7 bases between them. Germline CDR1 reads SNHLY; CDR2 reads FYNNEI. The CDR3 DNA follows: TGTGCCAGCAGTGAGAATAGAAACTATGGCTACACCTTC. Protein product: CASSENRNYGYTF.